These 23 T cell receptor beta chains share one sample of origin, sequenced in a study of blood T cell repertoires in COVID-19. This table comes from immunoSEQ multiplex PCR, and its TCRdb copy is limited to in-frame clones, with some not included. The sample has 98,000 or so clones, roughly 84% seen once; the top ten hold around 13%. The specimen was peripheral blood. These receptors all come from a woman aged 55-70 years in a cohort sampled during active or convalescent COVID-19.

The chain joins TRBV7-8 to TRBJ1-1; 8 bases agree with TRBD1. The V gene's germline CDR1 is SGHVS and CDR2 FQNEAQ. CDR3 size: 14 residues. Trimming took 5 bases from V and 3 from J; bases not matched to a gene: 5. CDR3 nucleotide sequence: TGTGCCAGCAGCCCGCAGGGGGCTTACACTGAAGCTTTCTTT. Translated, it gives CASSPQGAYTEAFF.

CDR3 coding DNA: TGTGCCAGCAGCTTAGAGAGCACTGGCACTGAAGCTTTCTTT. Its protein product is CASSLESTGTEAFF. V usage is TRBV11-3 and J usage is TRBJ1-1; D remains ambiguous. The CDR3 spans 14 residues. Per germline, CDR1 SGHNT and CDR2 YENEEA. Between the trimmed V and J ends, which lost 0 bases and 4 bases, there was a span of 9 bases.

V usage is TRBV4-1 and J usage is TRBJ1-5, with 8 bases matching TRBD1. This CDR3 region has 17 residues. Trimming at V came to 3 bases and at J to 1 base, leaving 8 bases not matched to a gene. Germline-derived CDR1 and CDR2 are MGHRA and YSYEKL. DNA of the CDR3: TGCGCCAGCAGCCATAGTGGGACAGGCTCAAGCAATCAGCCCCAGCATTTT. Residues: CASSHSGTGSSNQPQHF.

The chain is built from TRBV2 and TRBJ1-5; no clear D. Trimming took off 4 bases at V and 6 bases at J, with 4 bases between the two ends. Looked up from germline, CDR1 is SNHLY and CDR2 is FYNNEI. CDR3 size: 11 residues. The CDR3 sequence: CASSGGQPQHF. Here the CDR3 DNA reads TGTGCCAGCAGTGGAGGTCAGCCCCAGCATTTT.

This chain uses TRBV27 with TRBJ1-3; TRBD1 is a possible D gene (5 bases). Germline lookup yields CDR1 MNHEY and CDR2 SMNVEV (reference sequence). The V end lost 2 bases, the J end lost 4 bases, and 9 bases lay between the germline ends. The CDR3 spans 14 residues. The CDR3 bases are TGTGCCAGCAGTTTAAGGGGAAGAGGAAACACCATATATTTT. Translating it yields CASSLRGRGNTIYF.

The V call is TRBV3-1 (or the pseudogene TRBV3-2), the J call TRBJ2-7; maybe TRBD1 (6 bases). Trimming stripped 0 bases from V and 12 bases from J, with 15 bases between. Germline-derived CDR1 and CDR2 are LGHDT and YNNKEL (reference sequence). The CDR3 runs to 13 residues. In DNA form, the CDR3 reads TGTGCCAGCAGCCAAGAACTGGGGGCGGCGAGGTACTTC. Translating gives CASSQELGAARYF.

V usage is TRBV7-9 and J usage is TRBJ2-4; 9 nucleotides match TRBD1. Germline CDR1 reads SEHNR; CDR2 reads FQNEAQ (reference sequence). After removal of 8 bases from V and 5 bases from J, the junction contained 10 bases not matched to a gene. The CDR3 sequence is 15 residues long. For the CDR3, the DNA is TGTGCCAGCGCCCCGGGACAGGGCGTTCAAAACATTCAGTACTTC. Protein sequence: CASAPGQGVQNIQYF.

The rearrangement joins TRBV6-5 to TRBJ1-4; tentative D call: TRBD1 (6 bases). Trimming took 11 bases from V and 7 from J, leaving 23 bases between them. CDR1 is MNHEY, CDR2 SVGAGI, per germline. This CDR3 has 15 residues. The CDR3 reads CAGSSPGDGGEKLFF. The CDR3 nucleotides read TGTGCCGGGAGTTCTCCAGGGGACGGTGGTGAAAAACTGTTTTTT.

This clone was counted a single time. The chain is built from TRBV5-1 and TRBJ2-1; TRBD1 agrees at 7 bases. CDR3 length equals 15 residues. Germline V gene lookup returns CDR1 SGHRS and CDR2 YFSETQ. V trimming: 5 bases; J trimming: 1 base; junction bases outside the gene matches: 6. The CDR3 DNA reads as TGCGCCAGCAGGTCGACAGGGACATCCTACAATGAGCAGTTCTTC. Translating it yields CASRSTGTSYNEQFF.

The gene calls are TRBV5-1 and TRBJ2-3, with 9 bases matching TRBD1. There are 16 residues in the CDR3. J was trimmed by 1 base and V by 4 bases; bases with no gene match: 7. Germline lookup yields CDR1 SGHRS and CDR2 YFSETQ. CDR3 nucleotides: TGCGCCAGCAGCAGGGGACAGGGCCGGGGCACAGATACGCAGTATTTT. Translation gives CASSRGQGRGTDTQYF.

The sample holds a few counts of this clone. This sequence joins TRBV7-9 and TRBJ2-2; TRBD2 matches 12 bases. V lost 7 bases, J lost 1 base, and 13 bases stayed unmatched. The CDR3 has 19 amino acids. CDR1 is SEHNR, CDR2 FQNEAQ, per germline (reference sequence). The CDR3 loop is CASISGRTSGARNTGELFF. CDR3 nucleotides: TGTGCCAGCATCTCTGGGCGGACTAGCGGGGCGCGGAACACCGGGGAGCTGTTTTTT.

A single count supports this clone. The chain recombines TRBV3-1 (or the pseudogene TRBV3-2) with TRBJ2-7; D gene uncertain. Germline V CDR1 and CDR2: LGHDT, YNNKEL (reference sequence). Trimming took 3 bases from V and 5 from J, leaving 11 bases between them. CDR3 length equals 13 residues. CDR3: CASSHMSGDEQYF. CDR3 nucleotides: TGTGCCAGCAGCCACATGTCAGGTGACGAGCAGTACTTC.

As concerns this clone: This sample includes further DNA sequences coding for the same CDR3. CDR3 nucleotide sequence: TGTGCCAGCAGACTGCCGCAGGGGAGCTCTGGAAACACCATATATTTT. This codes for CASRLPQGSSGNTIYF. The chain joins TRBV28 to TRBJ1-3; D perhaps matches TRBD1 (6 bases). The germline V and J ends were trimmed by 6 bases and 0 bases, with 15 bases remaining between them. This CDR3 is built from 16 residues. Looked up from germline, CDR1 is MDHEN and CDR2 is SYDVKM.

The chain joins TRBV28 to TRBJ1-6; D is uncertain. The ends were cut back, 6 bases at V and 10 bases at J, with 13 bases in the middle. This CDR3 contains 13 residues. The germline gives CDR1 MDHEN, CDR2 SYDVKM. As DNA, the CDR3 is TGTGCCAGCAGCCCGCAGGTCAGGTCACCCCTCCACTTT. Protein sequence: CASSPQVRSPLHF.

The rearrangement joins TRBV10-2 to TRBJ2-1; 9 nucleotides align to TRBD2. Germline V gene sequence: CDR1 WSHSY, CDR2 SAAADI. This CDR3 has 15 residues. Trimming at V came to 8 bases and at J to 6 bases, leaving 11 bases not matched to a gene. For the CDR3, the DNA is TGCGCCAGCCGCCCCCCGGGACTAGCAAGCAATGAGCAGTTCTTC. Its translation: CASRPPGLASNEQFF.

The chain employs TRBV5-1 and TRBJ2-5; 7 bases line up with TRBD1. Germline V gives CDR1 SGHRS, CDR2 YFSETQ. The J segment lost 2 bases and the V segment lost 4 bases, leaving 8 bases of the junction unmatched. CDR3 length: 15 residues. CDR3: CASSRTGVRQETQYF. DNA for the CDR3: TGCGCCAGCAGCCGAACAGGGGTTAGGCAAGAGACCCAGTACTTC.

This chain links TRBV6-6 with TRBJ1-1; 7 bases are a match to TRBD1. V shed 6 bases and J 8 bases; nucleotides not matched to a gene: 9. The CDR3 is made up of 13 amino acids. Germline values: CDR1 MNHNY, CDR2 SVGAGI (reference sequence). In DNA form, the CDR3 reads TGTGCCAGCAGGGCGACAGGGTCCCCCGAAGCTTTCTTT. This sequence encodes CASRATGSPEAFF.

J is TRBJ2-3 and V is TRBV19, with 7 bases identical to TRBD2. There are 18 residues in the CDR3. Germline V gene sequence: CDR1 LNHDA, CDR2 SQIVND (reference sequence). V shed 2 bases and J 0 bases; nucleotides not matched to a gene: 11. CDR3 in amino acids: CASSIIPSTSLSTDTQYF. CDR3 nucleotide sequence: TGTGCCAGTAGTATAATACCTTCGACTAGCCTAAGCACAGATACGCAGTATTTT.

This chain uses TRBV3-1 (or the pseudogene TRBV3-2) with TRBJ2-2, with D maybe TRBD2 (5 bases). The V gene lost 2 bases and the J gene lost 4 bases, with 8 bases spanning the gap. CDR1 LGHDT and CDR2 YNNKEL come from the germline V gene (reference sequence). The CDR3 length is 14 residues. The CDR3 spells CASSQLARTGELFF. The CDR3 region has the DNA TGTGCCAGCAGCCAACTAGCACGCACCGGGGAGCTGTTTTTT.

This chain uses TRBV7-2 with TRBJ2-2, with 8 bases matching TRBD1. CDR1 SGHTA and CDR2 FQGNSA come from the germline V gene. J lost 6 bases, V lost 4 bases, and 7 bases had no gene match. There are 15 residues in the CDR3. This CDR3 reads CASSSKTGVAGELFF. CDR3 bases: TGTGCCAGCAGCTCCAAGACAGGGGTTGCCGGGGAGCTGTTTTTT. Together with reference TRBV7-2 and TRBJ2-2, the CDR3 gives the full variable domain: GAGVSQSPSNKVTEKGKDVELRCDPISGHTALYWYRQSLGQGLEFLIYFQGNSAPDKSGLPSDRFSAERTGGSVSTLTIQRTQQEDSAVYLCASSSKTGVAGELFFGEGSRLTVL.

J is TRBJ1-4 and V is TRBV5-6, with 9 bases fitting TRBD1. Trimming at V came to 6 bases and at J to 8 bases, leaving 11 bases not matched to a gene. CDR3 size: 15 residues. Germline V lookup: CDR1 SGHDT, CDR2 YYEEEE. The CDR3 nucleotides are TGTGCCAGCACACATACGGGACAGGGAGAAGAAAAACTGTTTTTT. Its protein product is CASTHTGQGEEKLFF.

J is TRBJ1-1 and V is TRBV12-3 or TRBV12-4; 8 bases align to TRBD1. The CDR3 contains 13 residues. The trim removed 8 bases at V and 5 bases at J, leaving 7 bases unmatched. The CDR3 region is CASARTGRTEAFF. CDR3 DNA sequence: TGTGCCAGCGCCCGGACAGGGCGGACTGAAGCTTTCTTT.

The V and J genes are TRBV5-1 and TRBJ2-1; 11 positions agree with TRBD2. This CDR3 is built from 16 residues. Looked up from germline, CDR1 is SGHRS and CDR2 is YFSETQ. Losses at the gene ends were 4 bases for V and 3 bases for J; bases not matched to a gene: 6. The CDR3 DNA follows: TGCGCCAGCAGCCAACCGGGACTAGCGGTCTACAATGAGCAGTTCTTC. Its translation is CASSQPGLAVYNEQFF.